A single T cell receptor beta chain is shown here with its context. Its antigen is unknown. The source of the sample is a study of cytomegalovirus exposure and HLA in healthy donors. Study-level background: One earlier analysis, a look at 150 million to 200 million T cells, found some 120 million unique TCR beta sequences. From donors who were HLA-typed, an early data release held 70 million to 90 million unique TCRs. The study's findings and limits: Later analysis identified several of the most significant clusters that appeared linked to common viral pathogens. When presence/absence was analysed, sequencing depth was taken to be roughly uniform across donors.

Primers for the PCR totalled 60 Vbeta and 13 Jbeta. Profiling relied on immunoSEQ multiplex PCR, and the TCRdb table lists in-frame clones only, not all of them. This sample has around 170,000 clones, with 60% to 85% found just once. The ends were cut back, 6 bases at V and 3 bases at J, with 8 bases in the middle. CDR1 is SNHLY, CDR2 FYNNEI, per germline. The CDR3 is made up of 12 amino acids. This TCR came from a woman aged 50 to 60 in good health and CMV-seropositive. Sequencing input: PBMCs. The rearrangement links TRBV2 to TRBJ2-5, with unresolved D. In nucleotides, the CDR3 is TGTGCCAGCAGGAGGAACGAAGAGACCCAGTACTTC. It translates to CASRRNEETQYF.